This is a list of T cell receptor beta chains from one sample in a study of identifying expanded T cells in peripheral blood. TCRdb keeps only in-frame clones here, not all; method: immunoSEQ multiplex PCR. The sample yields approximately 120,000 clones, 88% seen once. The specimen was blood. These TCRs come from a person aged 18 to 75 in good health. The CDR3 runs from the conserved cysteine through the conserved F or W. The D gene is left open where the match is weak. Rows give clone size only sometimes, using once, few, many, or a class for an expanded clone.

D: -
size: -
V: TRBV11-2
J: TRBJ1-1
CDR3: CASSPDGWGMNTEAFF
DNA: TGTGCCAGCAGCCCCGATGGGTGGGGGATGAACACTGAAGCTTTCTTT

D: -
size: -
V: TRBV2
J: TRBJ2-5
CDR3: CASLRQEGGGETQYF
DNA: TGTGCCAGCTTGAGACAGGAGGGCGGCGGAGAGACCCAGTACTTC

D: TRBD2
size: -
V: TRBV5-1
J: TRBJ2-2
CDR3: CASSLLAGGGTGELFF
DNA: TGCGCCAGCAGCTTACTAGCGGGCGGGGGCACCGGGGAGCTGTTTTTT

D: -
size: -
V: TRBV6-5
J: TRBJ1-1
CDR3: CATYTGLTEAFF
DNA: TGTGCCACCTACACAGGGCTTACTGAAGCTTTCTTT

D: -
size: -
V: TRBV30
J: TRBJ1-2
CDR3: CAWRVRRWEASNYGYTF
DNA: TGTGCCTGGAGGGTACGGAGATGGGAGGCTTCTAACTATGGCTACACCTTC

D: -
size: -
V: TRBV29-1
J: TRBJ1-1
CDR3: CSGGNWDHTEAFF
DNA: TGCAGCGGGGGGAACTGGGACCACACTGAAGCTTTCTTT

D: -
size: -
V: TRBV5-1
J: TRBJ2-7
CDR3: CASSAGQMDEQYF
DNA: TGCGCCAGCAGCGCGGGACAAATGGACGAGCAGTACTTC

D: -
size: -
V: TRBV2
J: TRBJ2-5
CDR3: CASSQEGETQYF
DNA: TGTGCCAGCAGTCAGGAGGGGGAGACCCAGTACTTC

D: TRBD2
size: -
V: TRBV5-4
J: TRBJ2-1
CDR3: CASSLAGGTYNEQFF
DNA: TGTGCCAGCAGCCTAGCGGGGGGAACCTACAATGAGCAGTTCTTC

D: -
size: -
V: TRBV4-1
J: TRBJ2-2
CDR3: CASSQQYGANTGELFF
DNA: TGCGCCAGCAGCCAACAGTACGGCGCGAACACCGGGGAGCTGTTTTTT

D: -
size: once
V: TRBV14
J: TRBJ1-1
CDR3: CASSQFPPEAFF
DNA: TGTGCCAGCAGCCAATTTCCCCCTGAAGCTTTCTTT

D: -
size: once
V: TRBV19
J: TRBJ2-2
CDR3: CASRKNLLPGELFF
DNA: TGTGCCAGTAGAAAAAACCTCCTACCCGGGGAGCTGTTTTTT

D: -
size: -
V: TRBV7-9
J: TRBJ1-2
CDR3: CASSVEAGPFYGYTF
DNA: TGTGCCAGCAGCGTCGAAGCAGGACCTTTCTATGGCTACACCTTC

D: -
size: large
V: TRBV6-1
J: TRBJ2-7
CDR3: CASREAGLRQFYEQYF
DNA: TGTGCCAGCAGAGAAGCCGGACTCAGACAATTCTACGAGCAGTACTTC

D: TRBD1
size: -
V: TRBV6-1
J: TRBJ2-7
CDR3: CASSEVGDSGSYEQYF
DNA: TGTGCCAGCAGTGAAGTTGGGGACAGTGGCTCCTACGAGCAGTACTTC

D: -
size: -
V: TRBV9
J: TRBJ1-1
CDR3: CASSDEGNTEAFF
DNA: TGTGCCAGCAGCGATGAGGGGAACACTGAAGCTTTCTTT

D: -
size: once
V: TRBV29-1
J: TRBJ1-3
CDR3: CSATPISSGNTIYF
DNA: TGCAGCGCCACTCCTATAAGCTCTGGAAACACCATATATTTT

D: -
size: once
V: TRBV7-3
J: TRBJ2-1
CDR3: CASSLGPQYNEQFF
DNA: TGTGCCAGCAGCCTCGGCCCCCAGTACAATGAGCAGTTCTTC

D: -
size: -
V: TRBV9
J: TRBJ2-5
CDR3: CASSVDLQETQYF
DNA: TGTGCCAGCAGCGTAGATCTTCAAGAGACCCAGTACTTC

D: TRBD1
size: -
V: TRBV6-6
J: TRBJ1-1
CDR3: CASSSTGGLNTEAFF
DNA: TGTGCCAGCAGTTCGACAGGGGGATTGAACACTGAAGCTTTCTTT

D: -
size: -
V: TRBV9
J: TRBJ1-1
CDR3: CASSVGRSLMNTEAFF
DNA: TGTGCCAGCAGCGTGGGCAGATCCCTCATGAACACTGAAGCTTTCTTT

D: -
size: -
V: TRBV30
J: TRBJ2-1
CDR3: CAYPRPSYNEQFF
DNA: TGTGCCTATCCGCGGCCGTCCTACAATGAGCAGTTCTTC